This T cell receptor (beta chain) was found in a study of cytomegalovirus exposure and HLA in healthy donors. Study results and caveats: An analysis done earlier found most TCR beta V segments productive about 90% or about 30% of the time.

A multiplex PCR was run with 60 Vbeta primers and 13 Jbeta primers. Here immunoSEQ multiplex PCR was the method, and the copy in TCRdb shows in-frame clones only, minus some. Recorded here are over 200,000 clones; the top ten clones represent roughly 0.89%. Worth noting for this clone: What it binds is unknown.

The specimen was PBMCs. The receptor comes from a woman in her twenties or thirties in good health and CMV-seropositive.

The CDR3 here is CASSNPVRGLFYNEQFF. CDR3 coding DNA: TGTGCCAGCAGCAACCCAGTCAGGGGGCTCTTCTACAATGAGCAGTTCTTC. The chain couples TRBV9 to TRBJ2-1, with 8 nucleotides matching TRBD1. V lost 4 bases and J lost 3; bases outside the gene matches: 12. This CDR3 is built from 17 residues. CDR1 SGDLS and CDR2 YYNGEE come from the germline V gene.